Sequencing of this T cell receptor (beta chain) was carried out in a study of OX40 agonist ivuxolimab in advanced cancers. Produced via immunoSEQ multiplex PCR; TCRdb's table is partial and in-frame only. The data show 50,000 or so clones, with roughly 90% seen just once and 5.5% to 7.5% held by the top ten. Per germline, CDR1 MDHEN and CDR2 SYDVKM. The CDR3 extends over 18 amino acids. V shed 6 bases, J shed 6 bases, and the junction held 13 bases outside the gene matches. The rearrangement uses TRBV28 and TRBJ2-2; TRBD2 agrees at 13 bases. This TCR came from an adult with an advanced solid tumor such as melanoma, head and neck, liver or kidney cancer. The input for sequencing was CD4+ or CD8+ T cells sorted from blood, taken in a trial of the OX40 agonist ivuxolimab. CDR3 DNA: TGTGCCAGCAGCCGCCGCTGGACTAGCGGGAGCTATGCCGGGGAGCTGTTTTTT. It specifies CASSRRWTSGSYAGELFF.